This TCR beta chain appears in the sequencing data of a study of graft-versus-host responses after intestinal transplantation. Study as a whole: Isolated intestinal, liver-intestinal, or multivisceral transplants were what recipients had. Tacrolimus and steroids were given for 2 to 4 years to all recipients after anti-thymocyte globulin induction. Notes on the study in general: High graft-versus-host to host-versus-graft T cell clonal ratios marked allografts of patients with graft-donor macrochimerism. Recipient marrow showed GvH clones, some seen first in ileum or blood.

V was pared by 5 bases and J by 5 bases, with 15 bases between. The germline V gene encodes CDR1 SGHTA and CDR2 FQGNSA. CDR3 length: 14 amino acids. A word on this clone: What it recognizes is unknown.

Here immunoSEQ multiplex PCR was the method, and the copy in TCRdb shows in-frame clones only, minus some. Here the sample spans 88,000 or so clones, roughly 88% being singletons. The material sequenced was unstimulated CD4+ T cells sorted from spleen or lymph node cells, taken before intestinal transplant. V is TRBV7-2 and J is TRBJ1-2; tentative D call: TRBD1 (5 bases). This receptor was obtained from a human donor who received an intestinal transplant. CDR3 DNA: TGTGCCAGCAGCCCTGATAGGGGATCGTATGGCTACACCTTC. Translated, it gives CASSPDRGSYGYTF.